This TCR beta chain was recorded in a study of primary melanoma T cells and metastatic recurrence (dated by TCRdb to between 2020 and 2021). Background for the entire study: The cohort consisted of roughly 200 primary melanomas of stage T2 to T4, each more than 1 mm thick. The study tested whether T-cell fraction and T-cell repertoire clonality in primary melanoma tumors predicted patient outcome. Progression-free survival was the clinical outcome compared against the T-cell fraction measured by TCR beta sequencing. Histopathological grading of tumor-infiltrating lymphocytes served as the comparison point for the T-cell fraction derived from sequencing.

The primary melanoma of each patient had been surgically resected and was considered potentially curable but at risk of metastatic recurrence. Overall results and qualifications from the work: Adding T-cell fraction to tumor thickness reportedly improved progression-free survival prediction more than adding any other histopathological variable. The authors framed an effective T-cell-mediated antitumor response in primary melanoma only as a suggestion, not a demonstrated mechanism. Protection appeared to be conferred by a T-cell fraction above 20% regardless of ulceration status, mitotic rate or nodal disease. Progression-free survival was reportedly predicted by the tumor T-cell fraction independently of age, mitotic rate, ulceration and thickness.

The method was the immunoSEQ multiplex PCR assay. Primary melanoma tumor tissue underwent high-throughput sequencing of the T-cell receptor beta chain. The original methods were these. Repertoire analyses included TCRB CDR3 sharing between samples and the distribution of insertions and deletions. A gradient-boosted model ranked how well the T-cell fraction predicted outcome compared with histopathological variables. TCRdb took this table from immuneACCESS and kept in-frame rearrangements with V and J called. Such tables lack part of the clones; where checked against another copy, unresolved V genes explain under half of the gap, and the rest is unexplained. V, J and clone size were drawn from that table, and D and trimming were deduced from the DNA. The sample contains about 130 clones, over 75% of them found a single time. Roughly 16% of the sample lies in the top ten. Based on the germline V gene (reference sequence), the CDR1 and CDR2 sequences are GTSNPN and SVGIG. Between the V and J ends, shortened by 0 bases and 6 bases respectively, the junction contains 15 bases. The cysteine opens and the phenylalanine closes a CDR3 of 15 amino acids. Solely the CDR3 DNA is kept, with 45 bases framed from the first base.

A few counts support this clone. Its antigen remains unidentified. No clone much larger than this one lies a single base away; base qualities are absent. This TCR came from a human donor with melanoma. The chain is encoded by TRBV30 joined to TRBJ1-5; the D segment cannot be called with confidence. The sample taken for sequencing was melanoma tumor tissue. The DNA sequence is TGTGCCTGGAGTGTAGGCTCTAGTACGGTTCAGCCCCAGCATTTT. Translated, it reads CAWSVGSSTVQPQHF.